This passage covers 16 T cell receptor beta chains from one sample sequenced in a study of OX40 agonist ivuxolimab in advanced cancers. Clones were sequenced by immunoSEQ multiplex PCR, and TCRdb holds only the in-frame ones, with some missing. The table includes about 25,000 clones, 65% to 90% detected once. Sequencing used CD4+ or CD8+ T cells sorted from blood, obtained in a trial of the OX40 agonist ivuxolimab. These receptors all come from an adult with an advanced solid tumor such as melanoma, head and neck, liver or kidney cancer.

In its sample, this clone was seen a few times. The rearrangement uses TRBV27 and TRBJ1-1, with D possibly being TRBD1 (6 bases). The CDR3 is made up of 12 amino acids. Trimming removed 5 bases at V and 7 bases at J, with 11 bases between. CDR1 is MNHEY and CDR2 is SMNVEV in the germline V gene (reference sequence). This chain's CDR3 is CASSNTGLEAFF. As DNA, the CDR3 is TGTGCCAGCAGTAATACAGGGCTTGAAGCTTTCTTT.

The chain combines TRBV7-8 with TRBJ1-5; TRBD1 agrees at 9 bases. With V trimmed by 6 bases and J by 2 bases, 5 bases remained unmatched. The CDR3 runs 15 residues. Germline assignment: CDR1 SGHVS and CDR2 FQNEAQ. The DNA of the CDR3 is TGTGCCAGCAGTCCTACAGGGGGCGGCAATCAGCCCCAGCATTTT. As protein: CASSPTGGGNQPQHF.

The V gene is TRBV7-3, the J gene TRBJ1-5; D not resolved. V was cut by 6 bases and J by 3 bases, with 15 bases left in between. The CDR3 consists of 15 residues. CDR1 is SGHTA, CDR2 FQGTGA, per germline. CDR3 amino acids: CASRRRGYDNQPQHF. The CDR3 bases are TGTGCCAGCAGGCGAAGAGGGTATGACAATCAGCCCCAGCATTTT.

The gene calls are TRBV28 and TRBJ2-3; D is undetermined. The CDR3 extends over 13 amino acids. The V gene lost 5 bases and the J gene lost 2 bases, with 8 bases spanning the gap. The germline V gene encodes CDR1 MDHEN and CDR2 SYDVKM. CDR3 bases: TGTGCCAGCAGTAACCCCCTCACAGATACGCAGTATTTT. Encoded protein: CASSNPLTDTQYF.

This clone was seen once. This sequence joins TRBV5-1 and TRBJ1-2; D not resolved. Trimming took off 4 bases at V and 3 bases at J, with 22 bases between the two ends. This CDR3 has 17 residues. Germline-derived CDR1 and CDR2 are SGHRS and YFSETQ. The CDR3 DNA follows: TGCGCCAGCAGCCCCGCCGGTGGAGGGTTCGATGACTATGGCTACACCTTC. Translated: CASSPAGGGFDDYGYTF. The full variable domain, completed using reference TRBV5-1 and TRBJ1-2, is KAGVTQTPRYLIKTRGQQVTLSCSPISGHRSVSWYQQTPGQGLQFLFEYFSETQRNKGNFPGRFSGRQFSNSRSEMNVSTLELGDSALYLCASSPAGGGFDDYGYTFGSGTRLTVV.

The V gene is TRBV6-5, the J gene TRBJ2-7; maybe TRBD1 (5 bases). Germline V CDR1 and CDR2: MNHEY, SVGAGI. The CDR3 spans 13 residues. V lost 4 bases and J lost 2, with 9 bases in between. The DNA for the CDR3 is TGTGCCAGCAGTTGGGGCAGAACCTACGAGCAGTACTTC. As protein: CASSWGRTYEQYF.

This rearrangement joins TRBV7-9 to TRBJ2-7; 12 bases agree with TRBD1. Germline assignment: CDR1 SEHNR and CDR2 FQNEAQ (reference sequence). The V gene end was trimmed by 7 bases and the J gene end by 1 base; junction bases not matched to a gene: 8. The CDR3 has 16 residues. CDR3 protein: CASKPAGQGASYEQYF. The CDR3 coding sequence is TGTGCCAGCAAACCTGCGGGACAGGGGGCTTCCTACGAGCAGTACTTC.

The chain combines TRBV7-9 with TRBJ2-7; D is unclear. The CDR3 runs to 11 residues. Trimming removed 5 bases at V and 5 bases at J, with 7 bases between. The V gene's germline CDR1 is SEHNR and CDR2 FQNEAQ (reference sequence). For the CDR3, the DNA is TGTGCCAGCAGCACTTCGGACGAGCAGTACTTC. Protein: CASSTSDEQYF.

This clone is classed as medium-sized. This chain links TRBV19 with TRBJ2-7; D gene ambiguous. Deletions cut 3 bases from V and 0 bases from J, with 12 bases between. The length of the CDR3 is 15 residues. The germline V gene encodes CDR1 LNHDA and CDR2 SQIVND (reference sequence). Here the CDR3 reads CASSMSGPSSYEQYF. The CDR3 DNA sequence: TGTGCCAGTAGTATGTCCGGCCCTAGCTCCTACGAGCAGTACTTC.

The chain is built from TRBV7-9 and TRBJ2-7; D may be TRBD1 (5 bases). The CDR3 length is 13 residues. With 4 bases removed from V and 2 bases from J, the gap between germline ends came to 9 bases. CDR1 is SEHNR, CDR2 FQNEAQ, per germline (reference sequence). CDR3: CASSSGHTYEQYF. As DNA, the CDR3 is TGTGCCAGCAGCTCCGGACACACCTACGAGCAGTACTTC.

This clone appeared a single time. The V call is TRBV19, the J call TRBJ2-5; perhaps TRBD2 as D (5 bases). The CDR3 extends over 11 amino acids. Germline lookup yields CDR1 LNHDA and CDR2 SQIVND (reference sequence). Between the trimmed V and J ends, which lost 5 bases and 6 bases, there was a span of 7 bases. CDR3 coding DNA: TGTGCCAGTAGTCCCGGGAAGACCCAGTACTTC. Residues: CASSPGKTQYF.

The chain recombines TRBV11-2 with TRBJ2-1; possible D gene TRBD1, 6 bases. This CDR3 comprises 14 residues. CDR1 is SGHAT, CDR2 FQNNGV, per germline. Trimming pared 4 bases from V and 9 bases from J, leaving 16 bases between. This chain's CDR3 is CASSSPGTLSEQFF. The CDR3 DNA reads as TGTGCCAGCAGCTCTCCCGGGACATTAAGTGAGCAGTTCTTC.

V gene TRBV14 combines with J gene TRBJ2-7; D perhaps matches TRBD1 (7 bases). There are 13 residues in the CDR3. Germline CDR1 is SGHDN and CDR2 is FVKESK. Trimming shortened V by 2 bases and J by 3 bases, and 8 bases separated the two germline ends. The CDR3 DNA reads as TGTGCCAGCAGCCAACAGGGGGGCTACGAGCAGTACTTC. The encoded protein is CASSQQGGYEQYF.

The CDR3 sequence: CASSLNPNSYNSPLHF. The DNA of the CDR3 is TGTGCCAGCAGCCTAAACCCGAACTCCTATAATTCACCCCTCCACTTT. The V gene is TRBV28, the J gene TRBJ1-6; unclear D gene. Trimming cost V 6 bases and J 0 bases, with 12 bases left between them. Germline V gene lookup returns CDR1 MDHEN and CDR2 SYDVKM. CDR3 size: 16 residues. The entire variable domain, with the rest obtained from reference TRBV28 and TRBJ1-6, is as follows: DVKVTQSSRYLVKRTGEKVFLECVQDMDHENMFWYRQDPGLGLRLIYFSYDVKMKEKGDIPEGYSVSREKKERFSLILESASTNQTSMYLCASSLNPNSYNSPLHFGNGTRLTVT.

The rearrangement links TRBV29-1 to TRBJ2-1; 7 nucleotides agree with TRBD2. After removal of 0 bases from V and 2 bases from J, the junction contained 7 bases not matched to a gene. Germline-derived CDR1 and CDR2 are SQVTM and ANQGSEA. CDR3 length equals 16 residues. As DNA, the CDR3 is TGCAGCGTTGAAGATATGGGAGGGGCCGCCTACAATGAGCAGTTCTTC. This gives the protein CSVEDMGGAAYNEQFF.

CDR3 bases: TGTGCCAGCAGCCCCCCCAGGACTAGTTTCTACGAGCAGTACTTC. This codes for CASSPPRTSFYEQYF. The chain has TRBV28 and TRBJ2-7; 7 bases map to TRBD2. The CDR3 sequence is 15 residues long. Germline CDR1 MDHEN, CDR2 SYDVKM. J gave up 3 bases and V 6 bases, and 11 bases lay outside the gene matches.